The rows below give T cell receptor beta chains drawn from one sample of a study of blood T cell repertoires in COVID-19. Using immunoSEQ multiplex PCR, the repertoire was profiled, and TCRdb retains in-frame clones only, with some absent. Of about 430,000 clones detected, around nine tenths appear once; the ten largest clones hold approximately 0.96%. The material sequenced was PBMCs or T cells enriched from blood (not recorded which). These receptor sequences come from a woman aged 25 to 39 with acute COVID-19. Each CDR3 is given without its conserved first and last residue. D genes are given only for firm matches. Not all rows give a size; the values are once, few, many and, for expanded clones, a class.

CDR3aa: ASSFGQTEAF
abundance: NA
j_gene: TRBJ1-1
d_gene: NA
v_gene: TRBV12-3/TRBV12-4

CDR3aa: ARSFFADSGPGSPGNTIY
abundance: NA
j_gene: TRBJ1-3
d_gene: NA
v_gene: TRBV5-3

CDR3aa: AWSVHGRVYEQY
abundance: once
j_gene: TRBJ2-7
d_gene: NA
v_gene: TRBV30

CDR3aa: ASSGVPSGGYT
abundance: NA
j_gene: TRBJ1-2
d_gene: NA
v_gene: TRBV2

CDR3aa: ASSLQDSANTEAF
abundance: NA
j_gene: TRBJ1-1
d_gene: NA
v_gene: TRBV18

CDR3aa: ASTKWDRGWGYT
abundance: NA
j_gene: TRBJ1-2
d_gene: TRBD1
v_gene: TRBV9

CDR3aa: ASSHPVSGNTEAF
abundance: NA
j_gene: TRBJ1-1
d_gene: NA
v_gene: TRBV23-1

CDR3aa: ASNQGTGELF
abundance: few
j_gene: TRBJ2-2
d_gene: NA
v_gene: TRBV9

CDR3aa: ASSYGQGNNSPLH
abundance: NA
j_gene: TRBJ1-6
d_gene: NA
v_gene: TRBV6-5

CDR3aa: ASNMADGGNYNEQF
abundance: once
j_gene: TRBJ2-1
d_gene: NA
v_gene: TRBV19

CDR3aa: ASSLGAGGTDYGYT
abundance: NA
j_gene: TRBJ1-2
d_gene: TRBD1
v_gene: TRBV5-6